These T cell receptor beta chains were read from a single sample in a study of blood T cells in healthy people across ages. TCRdb redid the calling of the 5' RACE reads with MiXCR, one entry per CDR3 protein. The repertoire holds over 500,000 distinct CDR3 sequences, with about 27% as singletons. This sample was shared with a second study, whose subject was T cells of mothers and their children.

The sequencing input was blood. These receptors all stem from a boy aged 2 to 10 in good health. The CDR3 runs from the conserved cysteine through the conserved F or W. The D gene is left open where the match is weak.

D,V,length,J,CDR3
-,TRBV9,15,TRBJ2-7,CASSVGTASSYEQYF
-,TRBV3-1,13,TRBJ2-7,CASSPHSAYEQYF
-,TRBV12-3/TRBV12-4,15,-,CASSFKASASNEQFF
-,TRBV13,14,TRBJ1-6,CASSLSSSRSPLHF
TRBD1,TRBV6-1,14,TRBJ1-2,CASSSDRGWNGYTF
TRBD1,TRBV11-2,16,TRBJ2-2,CASSQTGGRDTGELFF
-,TRBV25-1,16,-,CASSEVTAELYNEQFF
-,TRBV20-1,12,TRBJ1-2,CSARGANYGYTF
-,TRBV2,14,TRBJ2-4,CASSAQGTKNIQYF
TRBD1,TRBV7-2,16,TRBJ2-2,CASSLQGQATGGELFF
-,TRBV9,18,TRBJ2-1,CASSVVYTGTDSYNEQFF
-,TRBV10-3,16,TRBJ1-3,CAISEYGAQAGNTIYF
TRBD2,TRBV7-2,15,TRBJ2-1,CASSLGAAGGGEQFF
TRBD1,TRBV7-9,18,TRBJ1-2,CASSFTTSSQGREKGYTF
TRBD1,TRBV3-1,16,TRBJ2-7,CASAMGLLQGAYEQYF
TRBD2,TRBV2,19,TRBJ2-6,CASSDRASGRRSGANVLTF
TRBD2,TRBV20-1,18,TRBJ2-1,CSARRLAGGLLSYNEQFF
-,TRBV4-3,14,TRBJ2-5,CASSQDQLAQTQYF
-,TRBV12-3/TRBV12-4,13,TRBJ2-7,CASRSGSSYEQYF
TRBD1,TRBV27,13,-,CASSGQGSNEQYF
TRBD1,TRBV19,15,TRBJ2-6,CASSPDRVGANVLTF
-,TRBV27,15,-,CASSLRVPVLYEQYF
TRBD1,TRBV30,11,TRBJ2-1,CAWSRGLEQFF
-,TRBV5-4,13,TRBJ2-7,CASSSLREAEQYF
-,TRBV12-3/TRBV12-4,14,TRBJ2-5,CASKPGGGMETQYF
TRBD2,TRBV5-1,15,TRBJ2-3,CASSFALAGGDTQYF
TRBD2,TRBV6-1,16,TRBJ2-3,CASSPLAGVRTDTQYF
-,TRBV7-2,13,TRBJ2-5,CATAKVPQETQYF
TRBD2,TRBV9,16,TRBJ2-7,CASSPPGVSGFYEQYF
-,TRBV20-1,13,TRBJ2-3,CSASEVPSVTQYF
TRBD1,TRBV5-1,15,TRBJ2-7,CASSLDPGQSYEQYF
TRBD1,TRBV5-5,15,TRBJ2-3,CASSASQGRYHTQYF
-,TRBV4-1,13,TRBJ2-5,CASSQVSGKTQYF
-,TRBV5-1,16,TRBJ1-1,CASSFDTWALNTEAFF
TRBD1,TRBV12-3/TRBV12-4,13,TRBJ2-2,CASRIDRAGELFF
TRBD1,TRBV7-2,15,TRBJ2-3,CASSWGWDSADTQYF
TRBD1,TRBV12-3/TRBV12-4,14,TRBJ1-1,CASLGQPSWTEAFF
TRBD2,TRBV9,18,TRBJ2-3,CASSAGHRGLALTDTQYF
-,TRBV12-3/TRBV12-4,15,TRBJ2-7,CASSSVYSGPYEQYF
-,TRBV7-2,14,TRBJ1-5,CASSLEGLVQPQHF
TRBD2,TRBV10-2,18,TRBJ2-4,CASRPRAGVFVAKNIQYF
-,TRBV7-8,15,TRBJ2-1,CASNLRDRIYNEQFF
TRBD1,TRBV12-3/TRBV12-4,15,TRBJ1-2,CASSPDRGRGYGYTF
-,TRBV14,14,TRBJ2-4,CASSQLGAKNIQYF
-,TRBV3-1,18,TRBJ2-3,CASSQSGKLWGAGGTQYF
-,TRBV30,14,TRBJ2-3,CAWSVRPVPDTQYF
-,TRBV30,14,TRBJ1-1,CAWIRKGRYTEAFF
-,TRBV7-6,14,TRBJ2-3,CASSQTPSTDTQYF
-,TRBV20-1,13,TRBJ1-2,CSARTPSGYGYTF
-,TRBV29-1,13,TRBJ2-3,CSARGRNTDTQYF
-,TRBV20-1,16,TRBJ2-1,CSASSTQESRHNEQFF
-,TRBV5-5,14,TRBJ1-2,CASSFPPNSYGYTF
-,TRBV9,15,TRBJ2-5,CASSPSAGTGETQYF
-,TRBV3-1,16,TRBJ2-5,CASSQDQGASGETQYF
-,TRBV13,14,TRBJ1-2,CASSLGWNSPGYTF